This T cell receptor (beta chain) was captured by sequencing in a study of regulatory T cells in long-lasting Graves disease. Across the study: Over 5 years of antithyroid drugs plus positive TSH receptor antibodies defined persistent Graves' disease.

HTBI primers from iRepertoire and Arm-PCR of CDR3 regions yielded the TCR beta libraries. TCRdb reprocessed the multiplex PCR reads with MiXCR, giving one entry per CDR3 protein. The sample has around 460,000 distinct CDR3 sequences, roughly 22% seen once; the top ten hold about an eighth. As for time point: persistent/refractory GD, antithyroid drugs over 5 years with positive TRAb. PBMCs were the source of the RNA used for TCR sequencing. An endocrinology unit in Xi'an, China, supplied the patients. Sequences were derived from peripheral blood mononuclear cells (PBMCs), sampled when the disease was refractory, from a patient treated with antithyroid drugs. The TCR was taken from a female donor with Graves disease.

The CDR3 reads CATRDQRQYF. CDR3 DNA sequence: TGTGCCACCCGGGACCAGCGGCAGTACTTC. The V call is TRBV28, the J call TRBJ2-7; D tentatively fits TRBD1 or TRBD2 (5 bases each). The CDR3 sequence is 10 residues long. Germline loops: CDR1 MDHEN, CDR2 SYDVKM. V lost 10 bases to trimming and J lost 9 bases, with 13 bases between them.